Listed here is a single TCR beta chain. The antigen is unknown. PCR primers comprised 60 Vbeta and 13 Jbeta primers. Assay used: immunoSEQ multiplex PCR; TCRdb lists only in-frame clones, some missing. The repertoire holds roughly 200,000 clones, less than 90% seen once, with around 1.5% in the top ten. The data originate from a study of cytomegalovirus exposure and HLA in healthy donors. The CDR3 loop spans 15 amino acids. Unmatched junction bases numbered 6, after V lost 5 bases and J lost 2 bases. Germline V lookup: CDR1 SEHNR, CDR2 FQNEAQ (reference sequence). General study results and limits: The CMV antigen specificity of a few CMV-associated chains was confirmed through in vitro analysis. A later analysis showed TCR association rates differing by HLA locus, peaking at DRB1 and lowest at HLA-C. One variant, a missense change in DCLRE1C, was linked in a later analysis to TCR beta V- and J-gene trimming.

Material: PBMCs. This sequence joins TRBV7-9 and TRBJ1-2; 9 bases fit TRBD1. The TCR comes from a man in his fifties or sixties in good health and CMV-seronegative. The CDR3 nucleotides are TGTGCCAGCAGCCTAGGACAGGGGAGAAACTATGGCTACACCTTC. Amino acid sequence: CASSLGQGRNYGYTF.